The clone carrying this T cell receptor beta chain was detected many times. As yet, its antigen is unknown. Trimming cost V 6 bases and J 8 bases; bases outside gene matches: 10. This CDR3 is 14 amino acids long. This record comes from a study of T cells in Graves' hyperthyroidism and ophthalmopathy. For the study at large: Staff took peripheral blood when the initial diagnosis was made, before any treatment began.

Overall study results and limits: From stable hyperthyroidism, ophthalmopathy was set apart by a 13 V-J model. Most clonotypes that expanded in the thyroid above 0.001 also showed up in blood.

Thyroid ultrasound, orbital computed tomography, clinical symptoms, and serum thyroxine and TRAb underpinned diagnoses. Regions amplified from RNA transcripts were the TCR beta CDR3 regions. HTBI primers drove first-round RT-PCR of the TCR CDR3. TCRdb reprocessed the multiplex PCR reads with MiXCR, giving one entry per CDR3 protein. Altogether roughly 500,000 distinct CDR3 sequences are present, around 13% being singletons, with the ten largest covering 5.8%. This TCR was recovered from a woman aged 25 to 39 with Graves' hyperthyroidism that later progressed to Graves' ophthalmopathy. The sequencing sample was made of blood. The chain couples TRBV12-3 or TRBV12-4 to TRBJ1-1; 9 nucleotides match TRBD1. CDR3 bases: TGTGCCAGCAGCCACCGACAGGGGGGGCGGGAAGCTTTCTTT. This translates into CASSHRQGGREAFF.